Given below is one TCR beta chain in context. This specimen belongs to a study of blood T cell repertoires in COVID-19. TCRdb's table, derived via immunoSEQ multiplex PCR, lists solely in-frame clones and lacks some. There are approximately 50,000 clones in the sample; about 79% occur only once, and 7.5% to 8.5% lies in the top ten. CDR1 MNHEY and CDR2 SMNVEV come from the germline V gene (reference sequence). Trimming took 5 bases from V and 4 from J; bases not matched to a gene: 20. The CDR3 covers 20 residues. This receptor was identified in a human donor in a cohort sampled during active COVID-19. J is TRBJ2-3 and V is TRBV27; 11 positions agree with TRBD2. Sequencing used peripheral blood. CDR3 DNA sequence: TGTGCCAGCAGTCTCCATGCCAAACCTTTAGCGGGAGGGGGGGCAGATACGCAGTATTTT. Its translation: CASSLHAKPLAGGGADTQYF.